This TCR beta chain is from a study of beta chain features in type 1 diabetes. Isolation of CD4+ naive, central memory, regulatory and stem cell-like memory cells was achieved by sorting via CD45RO/CCR7/CD25/CD127/CD95/CD27. This clone came up a few times. Sequencing targeted expressed TCRB transcripts, as all isolated RNA had been reverse transcribed. This table comes from immunoSEQ multiplex PCR, and its TCRdb copy is limited to in-frame clones, with some not included. This sample carries about 360,000 clones, 10% to 15% of them seen once, and the ten largest clones take under 0.02%. CDR3 size: 16 residues. The germline gives CDR1 SSHAT, CDR2 FNYEAQ (reference sequence). V gave up 5 bases and J gave up 4 bases, with 15 bases separating them.

The sequenced sample consisted of naive CD4+ T cells from blood. The TCR was taken from a man younger than 30 in good health. This chain joins TRBV7-7 and TRBJ1-6; TRBD1 might be the D (5 bases). Written as DNA, the CDR3 is TGTGCCAGCAGCCCCGGGTCGGGGGAATATAATTCACCCCTCCACTTT. This encodes CASSPGSGEYNSPLHF.